The 9 T cell receptor beta chains reported below all come from one sample, sequenced in a study of control samples from healthy donors and cancer patients. Generated by immunoSEQ multiplex PCR, the TCRdb table keeps only in-frame clones and is missing some. The repertoire consists of about 120,000 clones, with 88% occurring once and the leading ten covering less than 3%. Source material: blood. All receptors come from a woman in her 70s in good health.

This chain uses TRBV4-1 with TRBJ1-1, with D maybe TRBD1 (6 bases). Per the germline V gene, CDR1 is MGHRA and CDR2 is YSYEKL. V lost 6 bases and J 11 bases, leaving 13 bases between the germline ends. The CDR3 is made up of 11 amino acids. CDR3 sequence: CASRNRVEAFF. Written as DNA, the CDR3 is TGCGCCAGCAGAAACAGGGTCGAGGCTTTCTTT.

This clone was seen a handful of times. The V and J genes are TRBV4-2 and TRBJ1-5; D is ambiguous. The CDR3 sequence is 16 residues long. Trimming left V 0 bases short and J 0 bases short, with 9 bases between. The germline V gene encodes CDR1 LGHNA and CDR2 YNFKEQ. The CDR3 sequence is CASSQDEAYSNQPQHF. The CDR3 DNA sequence: TGTGCCAGCAGCCAAGATGAAGCTTATAGCAATCAGCCCCAGCATTTT.

The chain carries TRBV28 and TRBJ1-5; tentative D call: TRBD1 (5 bases). CDR1 is MDHEN, CDR2 SYDVKM, per germline. CDR3 size: 13 residues. Trimming took 4 bases from V and 1 from J, leaving 5 bases between them. The CDR3 coding sequence is TGTGCCAGCAGTTGGGGGAGCAATCAGCCCCAGCATTTT. Amino acids: CASSWGSNQPQHF.

V gene TRBV6-6 combines with J gene TRBJ1-1, with D unresolved. Germline assignment: CDR1 MNHNY and CDR2 SVGAGI (reference sequence). The CDR3 contains 11 residues. The V end was cut by 8 bases, the J end by 0 bases, with 4 bases between. The CDR3 nucleotides read TGTGCCAGCGTATTGAACACTGAAGCTTTCTTT. Its protein product is CASVLNTEAFF.

This clone was picked up one time. The chain is built from TRBV12-5 and TRBJ2-2, with D possibly TRBD1 on 5 matching bases. The germline gives CDR1 LGHNT, CDR2 FRNRAP. V was trimmed by 6 bases and J by 6 bases, leaving 17 bases between them. CDR3 size: 15 residues. Here the CDR3 reads CASGSPPIGAGELFF. CDR3 nucleotide sequence: TGTGCTAGTGGCTCACCCCCTATAGGGGCCGGGGAGCTGTTTTTT.

The J gene is TRBJ2-1, the V gene TRBV15, with 8 bases lining up with TRBD2. CDR3 length equals 15 residues. The germline V gene has CDR1 LNHNV and CDR2 YYDKDF (reference sequence). The J segment lost 4 bases and the V segment lost 8 bases, leaving 10 bases of the junction unmatched. The CDR3 loop reads CATGGSGTRYNEQFF. In DNA, the CDR3 is TGTGCCACCGGCGGTAGCGGGACTCGATACAATGAGCAGTTCTTC. The variable domain in full, completed from reference TRBV15 and TRBJ2-1, reads DAMVIQNPRYQVTQFGKPVTLSCSQTLNHNVMYWYQQKSSQAPKLLFHYYDKDFNNEADTPDNFQSRRPNTSFCFLDIRSPGLGDTAMYLCATGGSGTRYNEQFFGPGTRLTVL.

The chain recombines TRBV6-5 with TRBJ1-1; D is unclear. Trimming took 4 bases from V and 1 from J, leaving 10 bases between them. The CDR3 contains 14 residues. Germline V CDR1 and CDR2: MNHEY, SVGAGI. CDR3 sequence: CASSSWSANTEAFF. In DNA form, the CDR3 reads TGTGCCAGCAGTTCATGGAGCGCGAACACTGAAGCTTTCTTT.

In DNA, the CDR3 is TGCAGCGCCCGAGGGGCCTTTGGCACAGATACGCAGTATTTT. Amino acid sequence: CSARGAFGTDTQYF. The J gene is TRBJ2-3, the V gene TRBV29-1; the D call may be TRBD1 or TRBD2 (5 bases each). The CDR3 has 14 amino acids. V was trimmed by 7 bases and J by 1 base, leaving 15 bases between them. CDR1 SQVTM and CDR2 ANQGSEA come from the germline V gene.

The chain recombines TRBV7-8 with TRBJ2-1; D possibly corresponds to TRBD1 (5 bases). The germline V gene encodes CDR1 SGHVS and CDR2 FQNEAQ. Deletions cut 5 bases from V and 6 bases from J, with 17 bases between. There are 15 residues in the CDR3. CDR3 in amino acids: CASSTRQTWGNEQFF. DNA for the CDR3: TGTGCCAGCAGCACACGACAGACTTGGGGCAATGAGCAGTTCTTC. The entire variable domain, with the rest obtained from reference TRBV7-8 and TRBJ2-1, is as follows: GAGVSQSPRYKVAKRGQDVALRCDPISGHVSLFWYQQALGQGPEFLTYFQNEAQLDKSGLPSDRFFAERPEGSVSTLKIQRTQQEDSAVYLCASSTRQTWGNEQFFGPGTRLTVL.